This TCR beta chain came from a study of blood T cell repertoires in COVID-19. Study in general: Spain, Italy and the United States supplied samples that represented acute and convalescent COVID-19.

Authors' methods: It was from reference gene primer amplification that nucleated cell counts were estimated. Assay: immunoSEQ multiplex PCR; the TCRdb copy retains only in-frame clones and omits some. V, J and clone size are taken as reported in that table, and D and trimming were inferred from the DNA itself. The table lists under 300,000 clones, approximately 84% of them singletons. Germline V gene lookup returns CDR1 SGHRS and CDR2 YFSETQ. CDR3 length: 15 amino acids. V was clipped by 4 bases and J by 0 bases; unmatched bases: 4. This receptor was identified in a woman in her 40s with acute COVID-19. The genes are TRBV5-1 and TRBJ2-3, with 8 bases matching TRBD2. The source material was PBMCs or T cells enriched from blood (not recorded which). The CDR3 DNA follows: TGCGCCAGCAGCCACTCGGGGGGGAGCACAGATACGCAGTATTTT. Amino acid sequence: CASSHSGGSTDTQYF.